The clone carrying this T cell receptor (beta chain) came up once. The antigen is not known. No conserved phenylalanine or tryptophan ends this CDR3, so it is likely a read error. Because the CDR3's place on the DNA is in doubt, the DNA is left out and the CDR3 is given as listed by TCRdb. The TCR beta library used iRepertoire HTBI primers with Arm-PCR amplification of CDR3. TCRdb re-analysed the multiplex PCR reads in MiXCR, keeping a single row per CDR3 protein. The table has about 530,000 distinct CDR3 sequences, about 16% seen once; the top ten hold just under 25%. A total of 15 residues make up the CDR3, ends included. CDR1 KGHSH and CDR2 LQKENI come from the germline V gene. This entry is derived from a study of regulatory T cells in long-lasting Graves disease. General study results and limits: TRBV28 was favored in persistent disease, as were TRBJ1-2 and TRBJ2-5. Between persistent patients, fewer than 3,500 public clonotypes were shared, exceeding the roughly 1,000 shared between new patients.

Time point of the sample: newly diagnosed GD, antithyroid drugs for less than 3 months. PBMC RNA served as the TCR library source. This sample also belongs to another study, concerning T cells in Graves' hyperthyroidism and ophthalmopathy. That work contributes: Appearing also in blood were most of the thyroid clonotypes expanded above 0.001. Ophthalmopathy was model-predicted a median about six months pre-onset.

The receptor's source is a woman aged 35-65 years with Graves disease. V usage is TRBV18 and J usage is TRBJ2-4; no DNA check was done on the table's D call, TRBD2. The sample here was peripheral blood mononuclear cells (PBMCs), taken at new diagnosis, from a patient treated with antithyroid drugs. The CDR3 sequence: CASSPGPDYEQYFGP.